This T cell receptor (beta chain) was captured in a study of metastatic and nonmetastatic thyroid tumors. Study-wide results and caveats: Reports indicated that malignant thyroid tumors showed significantly higher TCR beta diversity than benign nodules did, in blood and tumor.

On this clone itself: Its antigen is currently unknown.

No patient had received any treatment before thyroid surgery. TCRdb re-processed the PCR reads through MiXCR. The sample has around 13,000 clones, around 22% seen once. From germline, CDR1 is WNHNN and CDR2 SYGVQD (reference sequence). V shed 8 bases and J shed 6 bases, with 17 bases lying between them. The CDR3 is 14 residues long. The genes are TRBV10-1 and TRBJ2-1; D uncertain. The clonotype originates from a female donor with papillary thyroid cancer or a benign thyroid nodule (not recorded which). Some clones in this sample may be carry-over from other donors' samples. Specimen: blood. CDR3 DNA: TGCGCCAGCTCCAAGGACCGCTACTGCAATGAGCAGTTCTTC. It yields the protein CASSKDRYCNEQFF.